One T cell receptor beta chain is described in this entry. No antigen is known for it. Trimming took 5 bases from V and 3 from J, leaving 14 bases between them. The germline V gene has CDR1 SGHAT and CDR2 FQNNGV. This CDR3 has 14 residues. This entry is derived from a study of cytomegalovirus exposure and HLA in healthy donors. Overall study results and limits: Overall, roughly 150 TCR beta chains were annotated as cytomegalovirus-associated. Reported results showed that the classifier diagnosed cytomegalovirus status with high specificity and sensitivity. TCR beta V- and J-gene trimming was later associated with a missense DCLRE1C variant. Associated with HLA alleles at 0.05 false discovery rate in a later analysis were around 17,000 TCR beta sequences.

Amplification used 60 Vbeta primers and 13 Jbeta primers. Sequenced by immunoSEQ multiplex PCR; TCRdb stores in-frame clones only, minus some. The repertoire holds around 110,000 clones, with roughly three fifths as singletons. The rearrangement links TRBV11-2 to TRBJ2-7, with D tentatively TRBD2 (5 bases). This clonotype was obtained from a man younger than 30 in good health and CMV-seronegative. The sequenced sample consisted of PBMCs. The CDR3 loop is CASSPPGRFYEQYF. CDR3 nucleotide sequence: TGTGCCAGCAGCCCCCCGGGAAGGTTCTACGAGCAGTACTTC.